This T cell receptor (beta chain) was obtained from a study of cytomegalovirus exposure and HLA in healthy donors. The primer mix had 60 Vbeta and 13 Jbeta primers. Using immunoSEQ multiplex PCR, the repertoire was profiled, and TCRdb retains in-frame clones only, with some absent. Of around 130,000 clones detected, about 8.6% appear once; the ten largest clones hold 6%. Material: PBMCs. This sequence originates from a middle-aged woman in good health and CMV-seropositive.

Written as DNA, the CDR3 is TGTGCCAGCAGTGGCAGGGGGATAAGCAGTACTGGCTACACCTTC. Protein: CASSGRGISSTGYTF. The chain uses TRBV6-1 and TRBJ1-2; 7 positions match TRBD1. Trimming took 4 bases from V and 7 from J; bases not matched to a gene: 12. The CDR3 has 15 residues. Looked up from germline, CDR1 is MNHNS and CDR2 is SASEGT.